Listed below are T cell receptor beta chains from one sample, sequenced in a study of patients and donors after allogeneic stem cell transplantation. TCRdb redid the calling of the RT-PCR reads with MiXCR, one entry per CDR3 protein. This table holds approximately 410,000 distinct CDR3 sequences, about a sixth found once. Input material: blood, either unsorted or a sorted T cell fraction (not recorded which). The receptors here all came from a human donor who was either an allogeneic HSCT recipient or a stem cell or donor lymphocyte infusion donor (not recorded which). It is not recorded whose cells these are; they may come from a transplant donor. CDR3s include the opening cysteine and the closing phenylalanine or tryptophan. The order of the fields is V gene, J gene, D gene, clone size, CDR3 DNA, CDR3 protein. The D gene is left open where the match is weak. Rows may omit the clone size; those that give it use once, few, many or a size class.

TRBV12-3/TRBV12-4	TRBJ1-4	TRBD1	few	TGTGCCAGCAGTCACGGACAGGGGACCGGGTTTAATGAAAAACTGTTTTTT	CASSHGQGTGFNEKLFF
TRBV5-1	TRBJ1-1	TRBD1	.	TGCGCCAGCAGCTTGGCAGGGGGCTACACTGAAGCTTTCTTT	CASSLAGGYTEAFF
TRBV5-1	TRBJ1-5	.	many	TGCGCCAGCAGCTTGGGGACGGGGAGTAGCAATCAGCCCCAGCATTTT	CASSLGTGSSNQPQHF
TRBV5-1	TRBJ2-3	TRBD2	few	TGCGCCAGCAATCTAGCGGCCGACACAGATACGCAGTATTTT	CASNLAADTDTQYF
TRBV5-4	TRBJ2-2	.	.	TGTGCCAGCAGCTTGGCCGGGACGGTGGAGCTGTTTTTT	CASSLAGTVELFF
TRBV5-1	TRBJ2-1	.	.	TGCGCCAGCAGCGAAACCCTTCGGAATGAGCAGTTCTTC	CASSETLRNEQFF
TRBV30	TRBJ1-4	.	.	TGTGCCTGGAGGTCTGGGGGGGCACAAAAACTGTTTTTT	CAWRSGGAQKLFF
TRBV20-1	TRBJ2-3	.	.	TGCAGTGCCTTCAGGGGTCTGGAGGCAGATACGCAGTATTTT	CSAFRGLEADTQYF
TRBV6-2/TRBV6-3	TRBJ1-5	.	.	TGTGCCAGCAGGGAATTATATAGCAATCAGCCCCAGCATTTT	CASRELYSNQPQHF
TRBV28	TRBJ1-1	.	.	TGTGCCAGCAGCATACTCGCCCTGGCAGGGAGGGGCACTGAAGCTTTCTTT	CASSILALAGRGTEAFF
TRBV5-6	TRBJ2-1	TRBD2	.	TGTGCCAGCAGATCGCTAGCGGGAGGCGACAATGAGCAGTTCTTC	CASRSLAGGDNEQFF
TRBV29-1	TRBJ2-3	TRBD1	few	TGCAGTCTGATAACAGGGGACCGGGATACGCAGTATTTT	CSLITGDRDTQYF
TRBV29-1	TRBJ2-5	.	few	TGCAGCGTTGCTCCGGGGGCGGGGGTGGAGACCCAGTACTTC	CSVAPGAGVETQYF
TRBV7-3	TRBJ2-7	TRBD1	.	TGTGCCAGCAGCCCGACGACAGGGGAGGATTACGAGCAGTACTTC	CASSPTTGEDYEQYF
TRBV30	TRBJ1-1	.	.	TGTGCCTGGAGTAGGGGCGGTCGGAACACTGAAGCTTTCTTT	CAWSRGGRNTEAFF
TRBV10-3	TRBJ2-7	.	few	TGTGCCATCAGGCGGGACAGCCGGGAGCAGTACTTC	CAIRRDSREQYF
TRBV28	TRBJ2-7	TRBD2	few	TGTGCCAGCAGTCGTTCGGGACTAGCGGCCTACGAGCAGTACTTC	CASSRSGLAAYEQYF
TRBV5-4	TRBJ2-5	TRBD1	.	TGTGCCAGCACCCAAAAGGGGGCCCTAGAGACCCAGTACTTC	CASTQKGALETQYF
TRBV9	TRBJ2-1	.	.	TGTGCCAGCAGCCCTCACCCAAGGATAGCGTTAAGCTCCTACAATGAGCAGTTCTTC	CASSPHPRIALSSYNEQFF
TRBV15	TRBJ1-3	.	few	TGTGCCACCAGCAGAGTGTTTCAGGGCCCCTTAATCTCTGGAAACACCATATATTTT	CATSRVFQGPLISGNTIYF
TRBV4-1	TRBJ2-1	TRBD2	few	TGCGCCAGCAGCCAGAGGACTAGCGGGCCCTACAATGAGCAGTTCTTC	CASSQRTSGPYNEQFF
TRBV4-1	TRBJ1-5	.	.	TGCGCCAGCAGCCTACTCTACAGGGGCAATCAGCCCCAGCATTTT	CASSLLYRGNQPQHF
TRBV29-1	TRBJ1-3	TRBD1	few	TGCAGCGTAAAAAGGACAGGAGGTGGGAACACCATATATTTT	CSVKRTGGGNTIYF
TRBV20-1	TRBJ2-1	.	few	TGCAGTGCACCAACCCCCCTAAACAGGGCGGGTAATGAGCAGTTCTTC	CSAPTPLNRAGNEQFF
TRBV7-6	TRBJ2-1	TRBD2	.	TGTGCCAGCAGTCTACCGGGACTAGCGGATGATGAGCAGTTCTTC	CASSLPGLADDEQFF
TRBV5-1	TRBJ2-7	.	few	TGCGCCAGCAGCAGTACCGGGGCTTACTACTACGAGCAGTACTTC	CASSSTGAYYYEQYF
TRBV20-1	TRBJ1-5	.	few	TGCAGTGCTAGAACAGGATATAGCAATCAGCCCCAGCATTTT	CSARTGYSNQPQHF
TRBV7-3	TRBJ2-5	.	few	TGTGCCAGCAGCTTGGGACCCCCGGTGGCCCAGTACTTC	CASSLGPPVAQYF
TRBV30	TRBJ1-1	.	few	TGTGCCTGGACCCTCTCCTGGGCTGAAGCTTTCTTT	CAWTLSWAEAFF
TRBV28	TRBJ1-2	.	few	TGTGCCAGCAGTTTCCGGATCTATGGCTACACCTTC	CASSFRIYGYTF
TRBV20-1	TRBJ2-1	TRBD2	few	TGCAGTGCTATCCCTCTAGCGGGGGGGCACAATGAGCAGTTCTTC	CSAIPLAGGHNEQFF
TRBV5-1	TRBJ2-5	TRBD1	.	TGCGCCAGCAGCTTGGAGTCAGACAGGGGGACCCAGTACTTC	CASSLESDRGTQYF
TRBV7-9	TRBJ2-7	TRBD2	many	TGTGCCAGCAGCTCACCGACTAGCGGGAGATCCTACGAGCAGTACTTC	CASSSPTSGRSYEQYF
TRBV11-2	TRBJ2-1	TRBD2	.	TGTGCCAGCAGCCCGGCGGGCGGGAGGGTTTTTGGTGAGCAGTTCTTC	CASSPAGGRVFGEQFF
TRBV18	TRBJ1-1	.	.	TGTGCCAGCTCACCAATTTCGGTGAACACTGAAGCTTTCTTT	CASSPISVNTEAFF
TRBV6-1	TRBJ2-3	.	.	TGTGCCAGCAGTCCCCCCGGTGGGGCAGATACGCAGTATTTT	CASSPPGGADTQYF
TRBV20-1	TRBJ1-5	.	.	TGCAGTGCTAGAATAGCGGGGGCGAAAGGTCAGCCCCAGCATTTT	CSARIAGAKGQPQHF
TRBV29-1	TRBJ2-2	TRBD1	few	TGCAGCGTTGAAGCCCCACAGGGGGCGCGCACCGGGGAGCTGTTTTTT	CSVEAPQGARTGELFF
TRBV7-3	TRBJ1-2	TRBD1	.	TGTGCCAGCAGCTTAAAGGGGGCTTATGGCTACACCTTC	CASSLKGAYGYTF
TRBV4-2	TRBJ1-5	.	few	TGTGCCAGCACCCCAAATGTCTACAGCAATCAGCCCCAGCATTTT	CASTPNVYSNQPQHF
TRBV11-3	TRBJ2-5	.	.	TGTGCCAGCGGCTCCTCAAGGGGGGAGACCCAGTACTTC	CASGSSRGETQYF
TRBV5-1	TRBJ1-2	.	few	TGCGCCAGCAGCTCGGGGACGGATGGCTACACCTTC	CASSSGTDGYTF
TRBV7-3	TRBJ1-2	.	few	TGTGCCAGCAGCTTAGACCAGAGCGGCAGTCAGTCCTATGGCTACACCTTC	CASSLDQSGSQSYGYTF
TRBV5-1	TRBJ1-1	TRBD1	.	TGCGCCAGCAGCCGGACAGGGAAGGGGACTGAAGCTTTCTTT	CASSRTGKGTEAFF
TRBV12-3/TRBV12-4	TRBJ2-7	.	many	TGTGCCAGCAGTTTTGGGACCGTAACCTACGAGCAGTACTTC	CASSFGTVTYEQYF
TRBV20-1	TRBJ1-6	.	.	TGCAGTGCCGTAACCACTGGGAGCTCCTATAATTCACCCCTCCACTTT	CSAVTTGSSYNSPLHF
TRBV7-2	TRBJ2-2	.	.	TGTGCCAGCAGCAGGGCAGACTCTCCGGGGGAGCTGTTTTTT	CASSRADSPGELFF